This entry lists 30 T cell receptor beta chains sequenced from one sample in a study of blood T cells in healthy people across ages. Then a second PCR, running roughly 6 to 12 cycles, was carried out with a sample-barcoded 5' primer and a J-beta primer mix. Each CDR3 protein is one row after TCRdb ran MiXCR on the 5' RACE reads. The data contain fewer than 1.5 million distinct CDR3 sequences, around 42% of them singletons. The material sequenced was blood. The receptor set was obtained from a woman aged 18-30 years in good health.

CDR3 sequence: CASSERTSKSYNEQFF. CDR3 bases: TGTGCCAGCAGCGAACGGACTAGCAAGTCCTACAATGAGCAGTTCTTC. The rearrangement joins TRBV7-9 to TRBJ2-1, with 8 bases matching TRBD2. The CDR3 has 16 residues. Germline trimming cut 5 bases from V and 1 base from J; bases unmatched to any gene: 7. Germline V gene data show CDR1 as SEHNR and CDR2 as FQNEAQ (reference sequence).

This clonotype was detected only a few times. The rearrangement uses TRBV4-1 and TRBJ2-7; possible D gene TRBD1, 5 bases. The CDR3 has 14 residues. CDR1 and CDR2 from the germline V gene are MGHRA and YSYEKL. Trimming stripped 1 base from V and 3 bases from J, with 10 bases between. DNA for the CDR3: TGCGCCAGCAGCCAAGCGACAGACCTCTACGAGCAGTACTTC. Translation gives CASSQATDLYEQYF.

V usage is TRBV7-8 and J usage is TRBJ2-5; D not certain. The J call may not be correct, given that the DNA end is closer to TRBJ2-7. CDR1 and CDR2 (germline): SGHVS, FQNEAQ. The length of the CDR3 is 14 residues. Here the CDR3 reads CASSLIGSNIEQYF. The CDR3 coding sequence is TGTGCCAGCAGCTTGATCGGGTCTAATATCGAGCAGTACTTC.

This clonotype was counted between two and nine times. The chain couples TRBV12-3 or TRBV12-4 to TRBJ2-3; 12 bases are shared with TRBD1. Losses at the gene ends were 3 bases for V and 5 bases for J; bases not matched to a gene: 6. CDR3 length: 16 amino acids. DNA for the CDR3: TGTGCCAGCAGTTTTCCGGGACAGGGGGCGAAAGATACGCAGTATTTT. It codes for CASSFPGQGAKDTQYF.

This clonotype was recorded a few times. V usage is TRBV6-1 and J usage is TRBJ1-2, with D maybe TRBD1 (5 bases). The CDR3 runs to 14 residues. Trimming took 7 bases from V and 8 from J, leaving 20 bases between them. Germline assignment: CDR1 MNHNS and CDR2 SASEGT. CDR3 sequence reads: CASTLEGGRAGYTF. CDR3 DNA sequence: TGTGCCAGCACCCTAGAGGGAGGCAGGGCGGGCTACACCTTC.

This clonotype was counted a few times. This chain uses TRBV6-2 or TRBV6-3 with TRBJ2-3; TRBD2 matches at 11 bases. CDR3 length equals 13 residues. Germline loops: CDR1 MNHEY, CDR2 SVGEGT. Germline trimming cut 5 bases from V and 8 bases from J; bases unmatched to any gene: 3. The CDR3: CASSTGLAGTQYF. The DNA for the CDR3 is TGTGCCAGCAGTACCGGACTAGCGGGTACGCAGTATTTT.

The gene calls are TRBV20-1 and TRBJ2-7, with 8 positions matching TRBD1. Germline CDR1 DFQATT, CDR2 SNEGSKA (reference sequence). The CDR3 runs to 14 residues. After removal of 5 bases from V and 6 bases from J, the junction contained 12 bases not matched to a gene. The CDR3: CSADQSRGRSEQYF. The CDR3 DNA sequence: TGCAGTGCTGACCAGTCCAGGGGGCGGAGCGAGCAGTACTTC.

J is TRBJ2-7 and V is TRBV20-1; TRBD2 matches 9 bases. The junction had 12 bases not matched to a gene; V was cut back by 6 bases and J by 6 bases. This CDR3 has 14 amino acids. Germline V gene lookup returns CDR1 DFQATT and CDR2 SNEGSKA (reference sequence). CDR3 amino acids: CSATSGLAFAEQYF. As DNA, the CDR3 is TGCAGTGCCACCTCGGGACTAGCATTTGCCGAGCAGTACTTC.

This chain uses TRBV11-3 with TRBJ2-7; 10 positions agree with TRBD2. The V and J ends lost 3 bases and 7 bases, in that order; junction bases with no gene match: 12. Germline CDR1 and CDR2: SGHNT and YENEEA. The CDR3 sequence is 16 residues long. The CDR3 here is CASSLVPSGRSDEQYF. In nucleotides, the CDR3 is TGTGCCAGCAGCTTGGTCCCTAGCGGGAGATCGGATGAGCAGTACTTC.

This clonotype showed up just a few times. The chain employs TRBV5-1 and TRBJ2-1, with 11 bases fitting TRBD2. J was trimmed by 1 base and V by 0 bases; bases with no gene match: 9. CDR1 and CDR2 from the germline V gene are SGHRS and YFSETQ. The CDR3 has 19 amino acids. The CDR3 protein is CASSLAWASGGSSYNEQFF. CDR3 nucleotides: TGCGCCAGCAGCTTGGCTTGGGCTAGCGGGGGGTCATCCTACAATGAGCAGTTCTTC.

The rearrangement uses TRBV10-3 and TRBJ1-1; possible D gene TRBD1, 6 bases. Per the germline V gene, CDR1 is ENHRY and CDR2 is SYGVKD. The CDR3 spans 12 residues. Trimming shortened V by 6 bases and J by 7 bases, and 12 bases separated the two germline ends. CDR3 sequence reads: CAIRQGIGEAFF. The CDR3 DNA is TGTGCCATCAGACAGGGAATCGGTGAAGCTTTCTTT.

This chain connects TRBV28 to TRBJ1-6; TRBD1 aligns across 9 bases. CDR1 MDHEN and CDR2 SYDVKM come from the germline V gene. V shed 1 base, J shed 9 bases, and the junction held 16 bases outside the gene matches. CDR3 size: 19 residues. This CDR3 reads CASSLLRGSMGQGPSPLHF. CDR3 sequence (DNA): TGTGCCAGCAGTTTATTACGTGGCTCAATGGGACAGGGCCCTTCACCCCTCCACTTT.

This clonotype occurred a few times. V is TRBV20-1 and J is TRBJ2-5; TRBD1 matches at 11 bases. The trim removed 6 bases at V and 4 bases at J, leaving 7 bases unmatched. The CDR3 is made up of 14 amino acids. Germline V gene data show CDR1 as DFQATT and CDR2 as SNEGSKA (reference sequence). The CDR3 loop reads CSAHRTGGAETQYF. CDR3 bases: TGCAGTGCCCACCGGACAGGGGGCGCAGAGACCCAGTACTTC.

The rearrangement links TRBV20-1 to TRBJ2-5; weak D call: TRBD1 (6 bases). Per germline, CDR1 DFQATT and CDR2 SNEGSKA (reference sequence). V was pared by 6 bases and J by 2 bases, with 16 bases between. This CDR3 has 14 residues. In DNA form, the CDR3 reads TGCAGTGCCCCTACAGGGTATCGGCAAGAGACCCAGTACTTC. It specifies CSAPTGYRQETQYF.

The V call is TRBV7-2, the J call TRBJ2-4; D is perhaps TRBD1 (6 bases). Trimming stripped 4 bases from V and 6 bases from J, with 16 bases between. The germline gives CDR1 SGHTA, CDR2 FQGNSA. This CDR3 is built from 15 residues. CDR3: CASSSRTATRNIQYF. DNA of the CDR3: TGTGCCAGCAGCTCACGGACAGCAACGAGAAACATTCAGTACTTC.

This clonotype has more than one count but fewer than ten. V gene TRBV10-3 combines with J gene TRBJ2-7; unclear D gene. The CDR3 totals 14 residues. Trimming took off 10 bases at V and 7 bases at J, with 23 bases between the two ends. From germline, CDR1 is ENHRY and CDR2 SYGVKD. As DNA, the CDR3 is TGTGCCACCTCCGGACCACCTAACTACAATGAGCAGTACTTC. Its protein product is CATSGPPNYNEQYF.

This clonotype was seen more than once but under ten times. The chain combines TRBV7-6 with TRBJ2-7; D is perhaps TRBD1 (6 bases). The CDR3 consists of 15 residues. Per the germline V gene, CDR1 is SGHVS and CDR2 is FNYEAQ. With 5 bases removed from V and 2 bases from J, the gap between germline ends came to 16 bases. The CDR3 here is CASSASGERAYEQYF. Here the CDR3 DNA reads TGTGCCAGCAGCGCCTCAGGGGAGAGAGCCTACGAGCAGTACTTC.

To note about this clonotype: The germline gene is not matched at one end of the junction; a read error may be the cause. The CDR3, as DNA: TGTACCAGCAGGCTAGCGGGGTACACAGATACGCAGTATTTT. This sequence encodes CTSRLAGYTDTQYF. The chain has TRBV6-5 and TRBJ2-3; 9 nucleotides align to TRBD2. CDR1 is MNHEY, CDR2 SVGAGI, per germline. The CDR3 extends over 14 amino acids.

The chain uses TRBV20-1 and TRBJ2-3; perhaps TRBD2 as D (6 bases). V was trimmed by 0 bases and J by 1 base, leaving 17 bases between them. The CDR3 spans 17 residues. Germline V gives CDR1 DFQATT, CDR2 SNEGSKA (reference sequence). Written as DNA, the CDR3 is TGCAGTGCTAGAGATCCGGCCGGGGGAAGAGGCACAGATACGCAGTATTTT. Its translation is CSARDPAGGRGTDTQYF.

This clonotype was counted between two and nine times. The chain combines TRBV7-9 with TRBJ2-3, with a weak D call TRBD2 (6 bases). CDR3 length equals 15 residues. Germline assignment: CDR1 SEHNR and CDR2 FQNEAQ (reference sequence). The V gene lost 10 bases and the J gene lost 10 bases, with 27 bases spanning the gap. CDR3 DNA: TGTGCCACCCTCTCGGGCGGAGGGGACGGGTTGGCGCAGTATTTT. This encodes CATLSGGGDGLAQYF.

The chain carries TRBV28 and TRBJ2-5, with 7 bases matching TRBD2. CDR3 length: 16 residues. V dropped 1 base and J dropped 4; count of bases not matched to a gene: 9. Germline V CDR1 and CDR2: MDHEN, SYDVKM. The CDR3 sequence: CASSLLSREGLETQYF. As DNA, the CDR3 is TGTGCCAGCAGTTTATTAAGCAGGGAGGGTTTAGAGACCCAGTACTTC.

This chain links TRBV5-1 with TRBJ2-2; D is unresolved. The CDR3 loop spans 17 amino acids. Trimming shortened V by 4 bases and J by 4 bases, and 20 bases separated the two germline ends. Germline CDR1 SGHRS, CDR2 YFSETQ. The CDR3 DNA sequence: TGCGCCAGCAGCCCGAACCGCTGGTCCCATGGCACCGGGGAGCTGTTTTTT. It is translated as CASSPNRWSHGTGELFF.

The chain joins TRBV5-1 to TRBJ2-1, with 13 bases matching TRBD2. J gave up 7 bases and V 3 bases, and 13 bases lay outside the gene matches. Germline loops: CDR1 SGHRS, CDR2 YFSETQ. CDR3 size: 18 residues. The CDR3 nucleotides are TGCGCCAGCAGCTCGACCACTAGCGGGAGGGCCCTCAGGAATGAGCAGTTCTTC. Encoded protein: CASSSTTSGRALRNEQFF.

This clonotype was observed a few times. For the CDR3, the DNA is TGTGCCAGCAGTACCTACTCCTATGGCTACACCTTC. It codes for CASSTYSYGYTF. The rearrangement joins TRBV6-5 to TRBJ1-2; D unresolved. Germline V gene sequence: CDR1 MNHEY, CDR2 SVGAGI. This CDR3 is built from 12 residues. Trimming took off 5 bases at V and 4 bases at J, with 8 bases between the two ends.

This sequence joins TRBV11-2 and TRBJ2-1; 10 nucleotides line up with TRBD1. The CDR3 is made up of 17 amino acids. Per the germline V gene, CDR1 is SGHAT and CDR2 is FQNNGV. Trimming removed 1 base from V and 5 bases from J; junction bases left unmatched: 8. The CDR3 nucleotides read TGTGCCAGCAGCTTAGCGCCCGGGACAGGGGTAGACAATGAGCAGTTCTTC. Translating it yields CASSLAPGTGVDNEQFF.

This clonotype appeared a few times. V is TRBV7-9 and J is TRBJ2-3; D uncertain. Trimming stripped 5 bases from V and 4 bases from J, with 7 bases between. The germline V gene encodes CDR1 SEHNR and CDR2 FQNEAQ (reference sequence). This CDR3 contains 12 residues. CDR3 loop: CASSQHADTQYF. For the CDR3, the DNA is TGTGCCAGCAGCCAGCACGCAGATACGCAGTATTTT.

This sequence joins TRBV6-5 and TRBJ2-3; 9 nucleotides agree with TRBD2. The CDR3 totals 15 residues. Germline loops: CDR1 MNHEY, CDR2 SVGAGI. V was pared by 6 bases and J by 2 bases, with 6 bases of the junction left unmatched. The CDR3, as DNA: TGTGCCAGCAGCAAACTAGCGGGCCTCACAGATACGCAGTATTTT. This codes for CASSKLAGLTDTQYF.

V usage is TRBV27 and J usage is TRBJ2-3, with D tentatively TRBD2 (7 bases). V lost 6 bases and J 4 bases, leaving 17 bases between the germline ends. Germline values: CDR1 MNHEY, CDR2 SMNVEV (reference sequence). The length of the CDR3 is 15 residues. CDR3 region: CASRVTRGGPDTQYF. CDR3 nucleotides: TGTGCCAGCAGGGTTACGAGGGGGGGCCCAGATACGCAGTATTTT.

The chain links TRBV11-2 to TRBJ2-3; 7 bases match TRBD2. Germline trimming cut 0 bases from V and 0 bases from J; bases unmatched to any gene: 9. CDR1 is SGHAT, CDR2 FQNNGV, per germline. The CDR3 is made up of 18 amino acids. The DNA of the CDR3 is TGTGCCAGCAGCTTAGATCCCAGACTAGCAGCTAGCACAGATACGCAGTATTTT. This codes for CASSLDPRLAASTDTQYF.

This clonotype was detected only a few times. The gene calls are TRBV6-1 and TRBJ1-2; D not certain. The length of the CDR3 is 11 residues. Per germline, CDR1 MNHNS and CDR2 SASEGT. Trimming cost V 9 bases and J 0 bases, with 5 bases left between them. CDR3 DNA: TGTGCCAGTCAGGCTAACTATGGCTACACCTTC. This encodes CASQANYGYTF.